These T cell receptor beta chains were read from a single sample in a study of blood T cell repertoires in COVID-19. Assay: immunoSEQ multiplex PCR; the TCRdb copy retains only in-frame clones and omits some. The table includes roughly 81,000 clones, approximately 86% detected once. The sample taken for sequencing was peripheral blood. All receptors derive from a woman of 80 years or more with COVID-19, enrolled during active disease. Each CDR3 is given with its conserved first and last residue. Each record gives: D gene, clone size, J gene, V gene, CDR3 DNA, CDR3 protein. The D gene is left open where the match is weak. Expanded clones are given a class, and other clones once, few, many or no size at all.

d_gene: TRBD2
abundance: .
j_gene: TRBJ2-1
v_gene: TRBV4-3
CDR3nt: TGCGCCAGCAGCCAAGAGGCTAGCGGGGGGGAGACCGAGTTCTTC
CDR3aa: CASSQEASGGETEFF

d_gene: .
abundance: .
j_gene: TRBJ2-2
v_gene: TRBV4-2
CDR3nt: TGTGCCAGCAGCCAAGGGTCAGGGCTCGGGGAGCTGTTTTTT
CDR3aa: CASSQGSGLGELFF

d_gene: TRBD1
abundance: .
j_gene: TRBJ2-1
v_gene: TRBV30
CDR3nt: TGTGCCTGGAGTCGACAGGGGGTCGAGTTCTTC
CDR3aa: CAWSRQGVEFF

d_gene: .
abundance: .
j_gene: TRBJ2-3
v_gene: TRBV4-3
CDR3nt: TGCGCCAGCAGCCAAGATTGGCAGTTTGCAGCAGATACGCAGTATTTT
CDR3aa: CASSQDWQFAADTQYF

d_gene: .
abundance: .
j_gene: TRBJ2-7
v_gene: TRBV30
CDR3nt: TGTGCCTGGAGTGGGATCAGAACAGCCTACGAGCAGTACTTC
CDR3aa: CAWSGIRTAYEQYF

d_gene: TRBD1
abundance: once
j_gene: TRBJ2-7
v_gene: TRBV7-2
CDR3nt: TGTGCCAGCAGCCTGGACAGGGGGCCAGGCGAGCAGTACTTC
CDR3aa: CASSLDRGPGEQYF

d_gene: .
abundance: .
j_gene: TRBJ2-1
v_gene: TRBV27
CDR3nt: TGTGCCAGCAATGGTCAGCGGAGGACCTACAATGAGCAGTTCTTC
CDR3aa: CASNGQRRTYNEQFF

d_gene: TRBD2
abundance: .
j_gene: TRBJ2-3
v_gene: TRBV30
CDR3nt: TGTGCCTGGAGCCATTATCCTCGCGGGGGAGCAGATACGCAGTATTTT
CDR3aa: CAWSHYPRGGADTQYF

d_gene: .
abundance: .
j_gene: TRBJ2-1
v_gene: TRBV19
CDR3nt: TGTGCCAGTAGTATGAGGCCATACTACAATGAGCAGTTCTTC
CDR3aa: CASSMRPYYNEQFF

d_gene: .
abundance: .
j_gene: TRBJ1-6
v_gene: TRBV5-5
CDR3nt: TGTGCCAGCAGCTTGATATATAATTCACCCCTCCACTTT
CDR3aa: CASSLIYNSPLHF

d_gene: TRBD1
abundance: .
j_gene: TRBJ1-1
v_gene: TRBV5-1
CDR3nt: TGCGCCAGCAGAAGACAGGGAGGTGTCTCGAACACTGAAGCTTTCTTT
CDR3aa: CASRRQGGVSNTEAFF

d_gene: TRBD1
abundance: .
j_gene: TRBJ1-2
v_gene: TRBV11-2
CDR3nt: TGTGCCAGCAGCTCCGGGACAGGGATCTATGGCTACACCTTC
CDR3aa: CASSSGTGIYGYTF

d_gene: .
abundance: few
j_gene: TRBJ1-3
v_gene: TRBV6-5
CDR3nt: TGTGCCAGCAGTCTCCTCCCAGACTCTGGAAACACCATATATTTT
CDR3aa: CASSLLPDSGNTIYF

d_gene: .
abundance: .
j_gene: TRBJ1-3
v_gene: TRBV11-2
CDR3nt: TGTGCCAGCAGCTTCGGGGTTCGTGACACCATATATTTT
CDR3aa: CASSFGVRDTIYF

d_gene: TRBD2
abundance: .
j_gene: TRBJ2-3
v_gene: TRBV10-3
CDR3nt: TGTGCCATCAGTGACAGTTATAGCGGGGGCACAGATACGCAGTATTTT
CDR3aa: CAISDSYSGGTDTQYF

d_gene: .
abundance: .
j_gene: TRBJ1-1
v_gene: TRBV7-3
CDR3nt: TGTGCCAGCAGCTTAGGGGCAGGCAACACTGAAGCTTTCTTT
CDR3aa: CASSLGAGNTEAFF

d_gene: .
abundance: .
j_gene: TRBJ2-1
v_gene: TRBV15
CDR3nt: TGTGCCACCAGCAGATTAGCGGCAAGCTCCTACAATGAGCAGTTCTTC
CDR3aa: CATSRLAASSYNEQFF

d_gene: .
abundance: .
j_gene: TRBJ1-2
v_gene: TRBV10-3
CDR3nt: TGTGCCATCAGTCTTAGGGGACTAGCTAACTATGGCTACACCTTC
CDR3aa: CAISLRGLANYGYTF

d_gene: TRBD2
abundance: .
j_gene: TRBJ2-3
v_gene: TRBV5-4
CDR3nt: TGTGCCAGCAGCTTGGCAGCGGGGGACACAGATACGCAGTATTTT
CDR3aa: CASSLAAGDTDTQYF

d_gene: .
abundance: .
j_gene: TRBJ2-7
v_gene: TRBV5-1
CDR3nt: TGCGCCAGCAGCTTGAAGAGGGTCCACTACGAGCAGTACTTC
CDR3aa: CASSLKRVHYEQYF